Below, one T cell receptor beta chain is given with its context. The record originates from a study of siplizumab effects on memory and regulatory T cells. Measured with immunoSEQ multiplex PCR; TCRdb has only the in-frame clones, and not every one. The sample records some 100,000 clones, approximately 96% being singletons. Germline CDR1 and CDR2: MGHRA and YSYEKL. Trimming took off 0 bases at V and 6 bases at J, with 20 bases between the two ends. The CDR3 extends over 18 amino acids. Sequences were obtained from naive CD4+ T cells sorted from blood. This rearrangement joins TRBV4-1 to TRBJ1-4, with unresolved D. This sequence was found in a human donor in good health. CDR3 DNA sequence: TGCGCCAGCAGCCAAGAAGCGGACCGCTCTCAATCATATGAAAAACTGTTTTTT. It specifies CASSQEADRSQSYEKLFF.